A few counts support the clone carrying this TCR beta chain. What it binds is unknown. This CDR3 is 15 amino acids long. Germline values: CDR1 SGDLS, CDR2 YYNGEE. Losses at the gene ends were 0 bases for V and 7 bases for J; bases not matched to a gene: 9. Assay: immunoSEQ multiplex PCR; the TCRdb copy retains only in-frame clones and omits some. Here the sample spans roughly 57,000 clones, over 75% being singletons. This sample is part of a study of a mutant IDH1 vaccine in newly diagnosed glioma. Study details: Vaccinations, eight in total, occurred in weeks 1, 3, 5, 7, 11, 15, 19, 23. Treated patients had a mean age of 40.4 years and an approximately 62% male, around 40% female split.

Time point here: week 11, during vaccination. Doses comprised 300 ug of mutant IDH1 20-mer peptide each, plus topical imiquimod. The astrocytomas were IDH1-mutant, ATRX-negative, and WHO grade 3 or 4. The sequence was collected from a man aged 35-49 years with glioma. The chain has TRBV9 and TRBJ1-2, with 7 bases identical to TRBD1. The sample consisted of PBMCs, taken from a glioma patient whose treatment included an IDH1 peptide vaccine. This CDR3 reads CASSVARQGTAGYTF. The CDR3 nucleotides read TGTGCCAGCAGCGTAGCGAGACAGGGAACCGCTGGCTACACCTTC.